Below are 25 T cell receptor beta chains sequenced from a single sample in a study of T cells after yellow fever vaccination (dated by TCRdb to the late 2010s). Library construction relied on 5' RACE. Sequencing instrument: Illumina HiSeq 2500. TCRdb applied fastp at Q25 and MiXCR to the public reads, then kept only in-frame beta chains. Rows are combined by CDR3 protein, so each entry shows the most common genes and DNA. For this sample there are around 500,000 distinct CDR3 sequences; 20% to 25% appear just once. The ten largest clones represent around 17% of the sample. According to the study, the label for this sample's treatment or condition signals: live attenuated yellow fever vaccine strain. Sequences were derived from PBMCs, sampled around 3 weeks after the first yellow fever vaccination. These receptors were collected from a young man who received the YFV17D yellow fever vaccine.

The table lists this clonotype with a few counts. This rearrangement joins TRBV5-4 to TRBJ2-7, with a tentative D call TRBD1 (6 bases). The CDR3 length is 13 residues. The V gene's germline CDR1 is SGHNT and CDR2 YYREEE (reference sequence). V gave up 4 bases and J gave up 6 bases, with 14 bases separating them. The CDR3 nucleotides are TGTGCCAGCAGCAGAGGACAGACTCTCGAGCAGTACGTC. Protein: CASSRGQTLEQYV.

The V and J genes are TRBV19 and TRBJ1-1, with a possible D match to TRBD1 (6 bases). V dropped 6 bases and J dropped 4 bases, with 15 bases sitting between them. Germline V CDR1 and CDR2: LNHDA, SQIVND (reference sequence). The CDR3 has 14 residues. In nucleotides, the CDR3 is TGTGCCAGTAGGAGGTCAGAGGGGGGCACTGAAGCTTTCTTT. It encodes CASRRSEGGTEAFF.

The chain has TRBV18 and TRBJ2-1, with TRBD1 matching 7 bases. CDR1 and CDR2 (germline): KGHSH, LQKENI. The V segment lost 0 bases and the J segment 0 bases; nucleotides outside the gene matches: 2. This CDR3 comprises 16 residues. CDR3 nucleotide sequence: TGTGCCAGCTCACCACCGGGACAGAGCTCCTACAATGAGCAGTTCTTC. Translated, it gives CASSPPGQSSYNEQFF.

This clonotype came up many times. The chain has TRBV5-4 and TRBJ2-5; TRBD1 might be the D (6 bases). Germline assignment: CDR1 SGHNT and CDR2 YYREEE (reference sequence). V was pared by 4 bases and J by 1 base, with 14 bases between. The CDR3 loop spans 15 amino acids. CDR3: CASSGPQGPQETQYF. The DNA for the CDR3 is TGTGCCAGCAGCGGCCCACAGGGCCCCCAAGAGACCCAGTACTTC. Full variable domain (rest looked up from reference TRBV5-4 and TRBJ2-5): ETGVTQSPTHLIKTRGQQVTLRCSSQSGHNTVSWYQQALGQGPQFIFQYYREEENGRGNFPPRFSGLQFPNYSSELNVNALELDDSALYLCASSGPQGPQETQYFGPGTRLLVL.

This clonotype was observed at least ten times. The CDR3 region is CASSQAYAYGYTF. The DNA for the CDR3 is TGCGCCAGCAGCCAAGCCTACGCCTATGGCTACACCTTC. The V and J genes are TRBV4-1 and TRBJ1-2, with D unclear. With 1 base removed from V and 4 bases from J, the gap between germline ends came to 7 bases. The CDR3 runs to 13 residues. Germline V gives CDR1 MGHRA, CDR2 YSYEKL.

The chain employs TRBV6-1 and TRBJ2-7, with D unclear. Germline V gene lookup returns CDR1 MNHNS and CDR2 SASEGT. Trimming shortened V by 5 bases and J by 0 bases, and 11 bases separated the two germline ends. This CDR3 comprises 14 residues. CDR3 amino acids: CASSTGTDSYEQYV. For the CDR3, the DNA is TGTGCCAGCAGTACCGGCACCGACTCCTACGAGCAGTACGTC.

This clonotype showed up just a few times. The chain has TRBV11-2 and TRBJ2-3; perhaps TRBD1 as D (6 bases). The CDR3 totals 14 residues. V was pared by 5 bases and J by 5 bases, with 14 bases between. The germline gives CDR1 SGHAT, CDR2 FQNNGV. The chain's CDR3 is CASSLSNREDTQYF. The CDR3 bases are TGTGCCAGCAGCCTTTCCAACAGGGAAGATACGCAGTATTTT.

There are a few counts of this clonotype. The CDR3 loop reads CASRMGAVNYGYTF. The CDR3 region has the DNA TGTGCCAGCAGGATGGGGGCGGTTAACTATGGCTACACCTTC. The V gene is TRBV7-9, the J gene TRBJ1-2, with D perhaps matching TRBD1 (6 bases). This CDR3 comprises 14 residues. Germline V CDR1 and CDR2: SEHNR, FQNEAQ (reference sequence). V was trimmed by 6 bases and J by 1 base, leaving 12 bases between them.

Only a few counts were recorded for this clonotype. The chain links TRBV7-6 to TRBJ2-1, with 7 bases aligning to TRBD2. There are 16 residues in the CDR3. Germline loops: CDR1 SGHVS, CDR2 FNYEAQ. V shed 5 bases, J shed 4 bases, and the junction held 11 bases outside the gene matches. The CDR3 bases are TGTGCCAGCAGCGCCTCAGTTGGCGGGGGTTACAATGAGCAGTTCTTC. Its protein product is CASSASVGGGYNEQFF.

The rearrangement uses TRBV27 and TRBJ2-2; no clear D gene. The CDR3 totals 14 residues. Per germline, CDR1 MNHEY and CDR2 SMNVEV (reference sequence). Trimming stripped 2 bases from V and 3 bases from J, with 7 bases between. Here the CDR3 DNA reads TGTGCCAGCAGTTTAGCCTGGGACACCGGGGAGCTGTTTTTT. Translated, it gives CASSLAWDTGELFF.

The CDR3 loop is CASSYRNIQYF. CDR3 bases: TGTGCCAGCAGTTACAGGAACATTCAGTACTTC. J is TRBJ2-4 and V is TRBV6-6; D remains unclear. Looked up from germline, CDR1 is MNHNY and CDR2 is SVGAGI (reference sequence). The V end was cut by 2 bases, the J end by 7 bases, with 3 bases between. The CDR3 contains 11 residues.

This rearrangement joins TRBV27 to TRBJ2-2, with TRBD1 identical over 9 bases. There are 16 residues in the CDR3. Germline values: CDR1 MNHEY, CDR2 SMNVEV (reference sequence). With 5 bases clipped from V and 7 bases from J, the junction kept 11 bases outside the gene matches. The CDR3 DNA reads as TGTGCCAGCAGTCCGCATCCGGGACAGGGAATCGGGGAGCTGTTTTTT. Its translation: CASSPHPGQGIGELFF.

This chain uses TRBV20-1 with TRBJ2-2; 8 nucleotides line up with TRBD1. This CDR3 contains 17 residues. The germline gives CDR1 DFQATT, CDR2 SNEGSKA (reference sequence). Trimming removed 3 bases from V and 3 bases from J; junction bases left unmatched: 12. The CDR3 here is CSARDRDKAGYTGELFF. The CDR3 region has the DNA TGCAGTGCTAGGGACAGGGACAAGGCAGGTTACACCGGGGAGCTGTTTTTT.

The chain recombines TRBV7-9 with TRBJ1-6; perhaps TRBD1 as D (5 bases). Trimming removed 7 bases from V and 13 bases from J, with 14 bases in between. The CDR3 extends over 12 amino acids. Germline loops: CDR1 SEHNR, CDR2 FQNEAQ (reference sequence). The CDR3 region has the DNA TGTGCCAGCAACCAGGAGGGGATCCCCCTCCACTTT. Translating gives CASNQEGIPLHF.

In nucleotides, the CDR3 is TGTGCCAGCAGCTTAGCAGGGGCCGTGGGCACCGGGGAGCTGTTTTTT. Translated: CASSLAGAVGTGELFF. The chain links TRBV5-6 to TRBJ2-2; TRBD1 might be the D (6 bases). Germline CDR1 reads SGHDT; CDR2 reads YYEEEE. This CDR3 spans 16 amino acids. V gave up 2 bases and J gave up 4 bases, with 15 bases separating them.

This clonotype occurred a few times. The chain couples TRBV7-2 to TRBJ2-7, with a tentative D call TRBD1 (6 bases). The CDR3 spans 13 residues. The germline V gene has CDR1 SGHTA and CDR2 FQGNSA. Between the trimmed V and J ends, which lost 1 base and 5 bases, there was a span of 9 bases. DNA for the CDR3: TGTGCCAGCAGCTTAGGCAGGGGTAACGAGCAGTACGTC. It specifies CASSLGRGNEQYV.

This clonotype was seen more than once but under ten times. The rearrangement links TRBV20-1 to TRBJ2-3; no clear D gene. V gave up 7 bases and J gave up 3 bases, with 11 bases separating them. The CDR3 covers 12 residues. Germline CDR1 reads DFQATT; CDR2 reads SNEGSKA (reference sequence). CDR3 sequence: CSVRAATDTQYF. CDR3 DNA sequence: TGCAGTGTGCGTGCGGCTACAGATACGCAGTATTTT.

There are a few counts of this clonotype. This chain links TRBV21-1 with TRBJ2-3; TRBD1, as called in the table, went unchecked against the DNA. TRBV21-1 is tagged as a pseudogene. The CDR3 consists of 14 residues. The CDR3 protein is CASSPNQAVIPQYF. The CDR3, as DNA: TGTGCCAGCAGCCCCAATCAGGCTGTCATTCCGCAGTATTTT.

This clonotype was detected many times. The chain recombines TRBV20-1 with TRBJ2-3; TRBD2 agrees at 8 bases. The ends lost 6 bases at V and 4 bases at J; junction bases unmatched: 3. The germline V gene encodes CDR1 DFQATT and CDR2 SNEGSKA (reference sequence). This CDR3 region has 12 residues. CDR3: CSAQRGSDTQYF. CDR3 bases: TGCAGTGCCCAGCGGGGGTCAGATACGCAGTATTTT.

The chain employs TRBV5-4 and TRBJ2-1; no firm D call. CDR1 and CDR2 (germline): SGHNT, YYREEE (reference sequence). V lost 4 bases to trimming and J lost 6 bases, with 8 bases between them. This CDR3 has 12 amino acids. The CDR3 DNA is TGTGCCAGCAGCGCCGCAAGCAATGAGCAGTTCTTC. It codes for CASSAASNEQFF. The whole variable domain, remainder taken from reference TRBV5-4 and TRBJ2-1, is ETGVTQSPTHLIKTRGQQVTLRCSSQSGHNTVSWYQQALGQGPQFIFQYYREEENGRGNFPPRFSGLQFPNYSSELNVNALELDDSALYLCASSAASNEQFFGPGTRLTVL.

This clonotype has just a few counts. The rearrangement links TRBV5-4 to TRBJ2-1; D remains ambiguous. V was cut by 2 bases and J by 6 bases, with 12 bases left in between. CDR3 length: 14 residues. From germline, CDR1 is SGHNT and CDR2 YYREEE (reference sequence). The CDR3 region is CASSFGPGINEQFF. The CDR3 DNA reads as TGTGCCAGCAGCTTCGGTCCGGGCATCAATGAGCAGTTCTTC.

Written as DNA, the CDR3 is TGTGCCAGCAGCCTCCATGACCCAGGGAACAATCAGCCCCAGCATTTT. Its protein product is CASSLHDPGNNQPQHF. V is TRBV7-2 and J is TRBJ1-5, with D possibly TRBD1 on 5 matching bases. The germline CDR1 and CDR2 sequences are SGHTA and FQGNSA. V was shortened by 5 bases and J by 3 bases, with 17 bases between the two germline ends. The CDR3 runs to 16 residues. Full variable domain (missing parts from reference TRBV7-2 and TRBJ1-5): GAGVSQSPSNKVTEKGKDVELRCDPISGHTALYWYRQSLGQGLEFLIYFQGNSAPDKSGLPSDRFSAERTGGSVSTLTIQRTQQEDSAVYLCASSLHDPGNNQPQHFGDGTRLSIL.

This rearrangement joins TRBV4-3 to TRBJ2-3, with D uncertain. The germline CDR1 and CDR2 sequences are LGHNA and YSLEER. This CDR3 contains 16 residues. V lost 1 base and J lost 1, with 12 bases in between. The CDR3 loop reads CASSQGVGVRTDTQYF. CDR3 in DNA: TGCGCCAGCAGCCAAGGGGTCGGAGTCCGCACAGATACGCAGTATTTT.

The chain is built from TRBV6-5 and TRBJ1-6; D remains ambiguous. The germline V and J ends were trimmed by 8 bases and 3 bases, with 5 bases remaining between them. This CDR3 has 12 amino acids. Germline assignment: CDR1 MNHEY and CDR2 SVGAGI. CDR3 DNA sequence: TGTGCCAGCCGGGACTATAATTCACCCCTCCACTTT. It is translated as CASRDYNSPLHF.

This clonotype was detected a few times. The rearrangement joins TRBV12-3 or TRBV12-4 to TRBJ1-1; no clear D gene. There are 14 residues in the CDR3. Trimming took 3 bases from V and 0 from J, leaving 8 bases between them. The CDR3 DNA reads TGTGCCAGCAGTTTTTCGGGGATGAACACTGAAGCTTTCTTT. This translates into CASSFSGMNTEAFF.